These 11 T cell receptor beta chains came from one sample sequenced in a study of blood T cell repertoires in COVID-19. Data came from immunoSEQ multiplex PCR; TCRdb stores just in-frame clones and leaves some out. This sample carries over 90,000 clones, 81% of them seen once, and the ten largest clones take approximately 4.6%. Sequenced material: peripheral blood. The source is a man at least 80 years old with COVID-19, enrolled during active disease.

The chain carries TRBV29-1 and TRBJ2-7, with 7 bases matching TRBD2. The CDR3 is 13 residues long. Germline trimming cut 5 bases from V and 0 bases from J; bases unmatched to any gene: 4. Germline V CDR1 and CDR2: SQVTM, ANQGSEA. The CDR3 loop is CSVHRGDSYEQYF. CDR3 DNA sequence: TGCAGCGTTCACCGGGGGGACTCCTACGAGCAGTACTTC.

The chain carries TRBV4-2 and TRBJ1-2, with D perhaps matching TRBD1 (5 bases). The CDR3 has 13 amino acids. Trimming cost V 1 base and J 8 bases, with 11 bases left between them. Germline CDR1 is LGHNA and CDR2 is YNFKEQ. The CDR3 sequence is CASSQGQGTGYTF. Here the CDR3 DNA reads TGTGCCAGCAGCCAAGGGCAGGGAACGGGCTACACCTTC.

The V and J genes are TRBV6-5 and TRBJ1-2; D call uncertain. CDR1 is MNHEY, CDR2 SVGAGI, per germline. V lost 5 bases to trimming and J lost 10 bases, with 20 bases between them. This CDR3 is 14 amino acids long. In DNA, the CDR3 is TGTGCCAGCAGTCCAGGTGATGCGAACCGGTTCTACACCTTC. Translating it yields CASSPGDANRFYTF.

This clone was seen a single time. This chain connects TRBV24-1 to TRBJ2-1; 10 bases match TRBD1. CDR1 is KGHDR, CDR2 SFDVKD, per germline. V lost 9 bases and J lost 7; bases outside the gene matches: 5. This CDR3 contains 13 residues. The CDR3 sequence is CATSGTGANEQFF. CDR3 nucleotides: TGTGCCACCTCCGGGACAGGGGCAAATGAGCAGTTCTTC.

This clone appeared once. The chain is built from TRBV5-1 and TRBJ1-1; TRBD1 aligns across 7 bases. CDR1 is SGHRS, CDR2 YFSETQ, per germline. This CDR3 comprises 14 residues. The ends lost 1 base at V and 3 bases at J; junction bases unmatched: 3. The CDR3 region is CASSLWQGDTEAFF. The CDR3, as DNA: TGCGCCAGCAGCTTGTGGCAGGGGGACACTGAAGCTTTCTTT.

The rearrangement links TRBV19 to TRBJ1-5; 11 bases fit TRBD1. In germline, CDR1 is LNHDA, CDR2 SQIVND (reference sequence). The CDR3 totals 15 residues. V shed 7 bases and J 6 bases; nucleotides not matched to a gene: 8. Written as DNA, the CDR3 is TGTGCCAGTACCGGGACAGGGGGTTCGGGTCAGCCCCAGCATTTT. This encodes CASTGTGGSGQPQHF.

The chain carries TRBV2 and TRBJ1-2; no reliable D call. Germline V CDR1 and CDR2: SNHLY, FYNNEI. The CDR3 is made up of 15 amino acids. Trimming stripped 7 bases from V and 1 base from J, with 16 bases between. The CDR3 loop reads CASKVRLGSNYGYTF. The DNA of the CDR3 is TGTGCCAGCAAGGTACGCCTCGGGAGTAACTATGGCTACACCTTC.

V is TRBV11-2 and J is TRBJ2-5; 9 bases are shared with TRBD1. The CDR3 totals 16 residues. The germline V gene has CDR1 SGHAT and CDR2 FQNNGV. J was trimmed by 0 bases and V by 4 bases; bases with no gene match: 6. The chain's CDR3 is CASSSTGTGYQETQYF. CDR3 DNA sequence: TGTGCCAGCAGCTCAACCGGGACAGGGTACCAAGAGACCCAGTACTTC.

This clone occurred once. J is TRBJ1-2 and V is TRBV5-4; 8 nucleotides agree with TRBD1. Germline trimming cut 3 bases from V and 7 bases from J; bases unmatched to any gene: 8. Germline loops: CDR1 SGHNT, CDR2 YYREEE (reference sequence). CDR3 length equals 14 residues. CDR3 coding DNA: TGTGCCAGCAGCTATGACAGGGGAAAAGGTGGCTACACCTTC. Encoded protein: CASSYDRGKGGYTF.

The chain has TRBV25-1 and TRBJ1-3, with 10 bases that match TRBD1. CDR3 length: 17 amino acids. In germline, CDR1 is MGHDK, CDR2 SYGVNS. Germline trimming cut 8 bases from V and 1 base from J; bases unmatched to any gene: 11. The CDR3 DNA reads as TGTGCCAGCGGACTATCCGGACAGGGGGGTTCTGGAAACACCATATATTTT. Translation: CASGLSGQGGSGNTIYF.

This sequence joins TRBV25-1 and TRBJ2-1; the D gene is possibly TRBD1 (5 bases). The CDR3 covers 15 residues. Germline V gene sequence: CDR1 MGHDK, CDR2 SYGVNS. Trimming took 2 bases from V and 9 from J, leaving 17 bases between them. Written as DNA, the CDR3 is TGTGCCAGCAGTGAAGTAGGGGCTACTTATGTTGAGCAGTTCTTC. This encodes CASSEVGATYVEQFF. The full variable domain, with the rest looked up from reference TRBV25-1 and TRBJ2-1, is EADIYQTPRYLVIGTGKKITLECSQTMGHDKMYWYQQDPGMELHLIHYSYGVNSTEKGDLSSESTVSRIRTEHFPLTLESARPSHTSQYLCASSEVGATYVEQFFGPGTRLTVL.